The sequence of this T cell receptor beta chain was determined in a study of cytomegalovirus exposure and HLA in healthy donors. The wider study: Early released data comprised around 85 million unique TCRs from HLA-typed donors.

Study results and caveats: TCR beta V- and J-gene trimming, according to a later analysis, was linked to a missense DCLRE1C variant. In vitro experiments confirmed that three CMV-associated chains were specific for CMV antigens.

Researchers ran the PCR with 60 Vbeta and 13 Jbeta primers. Assay: immunoSEQ multiplex PCR; the TCRdb copy retains only in-frame clones and omits some. The table records some 170,000 clones, 75% to 80% of them present only once. Concerning this clone: Its antigen is not identified.

The receptor's source is a man aged 40-49 years in good health and CMV-seropositive. What was sequenced was PBMCs.

Written as DNA, the CDR3 is TGTGCCAGCAGCGCTACAGGGGGCACGGACTATGGCTACACCTTC. Translated: CASSATGGTDYGYTF. V usage is TRBV9 and J usage is TRBJ1-2, with TRBD1 matching 9 bases. V gave up 3 bases and J gave up 3 bases; unmatched junction bases: 6. Germline V lookup: CDR1 SGDLS, CDR2 YYNGEE. This CDR3 contains 15 residues.